Below are 21 T cell receptor beta chains sequenced from a single sample in a study of follicular helper T cells after annual influenza vaccination. The table came from immunoSEQ multiplex PCR; TCRdb's copy has only in-frame clones and leaves some out. The sample has around 2,700 clones; approximately 79% are singletons. Time point specified: 2014-2015 season, pre-vaccination. The specimen was CXCR5+ CD38- circulating T follicular helper cells from blood, collected on the day of influenza vaccination. Subset of the sample: circulating Tfh, non-naive CD4+CXCR5+PD-1+ (ICOS+CD38+ or ICOS-CD38-). These receptors were taken from an adult who received the influenza vaccine.

The gene calls are TRBV4-2 and TRBJ2-5, with a tentative D call TRBD1 (6 bases). Trimming removed 4 bases from V and 4 bases from J, with 22 bases in between. The CDR3 has 17 amino acids. CDR1 LGHNA and CDR2 YNFKEQ come from the germline V gene. The CDR3 reads CASSLQGAGGLGETQYF. For the CDR3, the DNA is TGTGCCAGCAGCCTCCAGGGTGCTGGGGGCCTCGGAGAGACCCAGTACTTC.

This sequence joins TRBV7-3 and TRBJ1-6, with unresolved D. V was cut by 0 bases and J by 6 bases, with 6 bases left in between. Germline V gene lookup returns CDR1 SGHTA and CDR2 FQGTGA. This CDR3 has 14 residues. CDR3 nucleotides: TGTGCCAGCAGCTTAACAGGGCCTAATTCACCCCTCCACTTT. Translating gives CASSLTGPNSPLHF.

The rearrangement links TRBV18 to TRBJ1-2; TRBD1 aligns across 7 bases. Germline CDR1 is KGHSH and CDR2 is LQKENI. The V and J ends lost 5 bases and 7 bases, in that order; junction bases with no gene match: 7. The CDR3 length is 13 residues. The chain's CDR3 is CASSSGQDGGYTF. CDR3 coding DNA: TGTGCCAGCTCATCAGGACAGGATGGTGGCTACACCTTC.

The table lists this clone with a few counts. The genes are TRBV10-3 and TRBJ2-7; a weak D match, TRBD1 (6 bases). Deletions cut 10 bases from V and 5 bases from J, with 18 bases between. The V gene's germline CDR1 is ENHRY and CDR2 SYGVKD. The CDR3 totals 13 residues. In DNA, the CDR3 is TGTGCCACCAGGGGCCCCTGGATGAACGAGCAGTACTTC. Its translation is CATRGPWMNEQYF.

The chain has TRBV7-2 and TRBJ2-7; TRBD2 matches at 11 bases. Trimming removed 6 bases from V and 2 bases from J; junction bases left unmatched: 3. CDR3 length: 14 amino acids. Germline V gene lookup returns CDR1 SGHTA and CDR2 FQGNSA. The CDR3 sequence is CASSRLAGPYEQYF. CDR3 nucleotide sequence: TGTGCCAGCAGTCGACTAGCGGGACCCTACGAGCAGTACTTC.

The V and J genes are TRBV5-4 and TRBJ2-1; a weak D match, TRBD2 (5 bases). Looked up from germline, CDR1 is SGHNT and CDR2 is YYREEE (reference sequence). V was cut by 0 bases and J by 3 bases, with 13 bases left in between. The CDR3 extends over 16 amino acids. The CDR3 here is CASSLEAAVIYNEQFF. The CDR3 DNA is TGTGCCAGCAGCTTGGAAGCGGCCGTGATCTACAATGAGCAGTTCTTC.

This chain uses TRBV9 with TRBJ1-3; D is ambiguous. V was cut by 0 bases and J by 0 bases, with 10 bases left in between. The CDR3 consists of 16 residues. Germline CDR1 is SGDLS and CDR2 is YYNGEE. CDR3 in amino acids: CASSVALYGSGNTIYF. The CDR3 bases are TGTGCCAGCAGCGTAGCGCTCTATGGCTCTGGAAACACCATATATTTT.

The chain has TRBV9 and TRBJ1-6; D ambiguous. V was trimmed by 0 bases and J by 8 bases, leaving 9 bases between them. Germline V gene sequence: CDR1 SGDLS, CDR2 YYNGEE. The CDR3 contains 14 residues. The CDR3 spells CASSVGQDHSPLHF. The CDR3 DNA reads as TGTGCCAGCAGCGTAGGGCAGGATCATTCACCCCTCCACTTT. Together with reference TRBV9 and TRBJ1-6, the CDR3 gives the full variable domain: DSGVTQTPKHLITATGQRVTLRCSPRSGDLSVYWYQQSLDQGLQFLIQYYNGEERAKGNILERFSAQQFPDLHSELNLSSLELGDSALYFCASSVGQDHSPLHFGNGTRLTVT.

The V and J genes are TRBV7-9 and TRBJ1-6, with D possibly TRBD1 on 5 matching bases. The ends were cut back, 3 bases at V and 0 bases at J, with 12 bases in the middle. The V gene's germline CDR1 is SEHNR and CDR2 FQNEAQ (reference sequence). The CDR3 runs to 17 residues. For the CDR3, the DNA is TGTGCCAGCAGCTTGGAATGGGGCAGCTCCTATAATTCACCCCTCCACTTT. Translated, it gives CASSLEWGSSYNSPLHF.

This clone was observed a few times. The chain recombines TRBV4-2 with TRBJ1-2; no clear D gene. CDR1 and CDR2 from the germline V gene are LGHNA and YNFKEQ. V was clipped by 1 base and J by 6 bases, with 6 bases between them. This CDR3 has 12 residues. The CDR3 region has the DNA TGTGCCAGCAGCCAAGCAGTGGATGGCTACACCTTC. Translating it yields CASSQAVDGYTF.

The CDR3 nucleotides read TGTGCCAGCAGCCGAAGTAGGGGGTTGGTTATATACAATGAGCAGTTCTTC. Its translation is CASSRSRGLVIYNEQFF. The gene calls are TRBV7-3 and TRBJ2-1; D possibly corresponds to TRBD1 (6 bases). Germline loops: CDR1 SGHTA, CDR2 FQGTGA. The CDR3 loop spans 17 amino acids. V was shortened by 5 bases and J by 4 bases, with 21 bases between the two germline ends. Full variable domain (missing parts from reference TRBV7-3 and TRBJ2-1): GAGVSQTPSNKVTEKGKYVELRCDPISGHTALYWYRQSLGQGPEFLIYFQGTGAADDSGLPNDRFFAVRPEGSVSTLKIQRTERGDSAVYLCASSRSRGLVIYNEQFFGPGTRLTVL.

The chain uses TRBV28 and TRBJ1-2, with 8 nucleotides matching TRBD1. J was trimmed by 7 bases and V by 6 bases; bases with no gene match: 7. There are 13 residues in the CDR3. The germline gives CDR1 MDHEN, CDR2 SYDVKM. In nucleotides, the CDR3 is TGTGCCAGCAGGGGGGACAGGAGTCGTGGCTACACCTTC. Its protein product is CASRGDRSRGYTF.

This sequence joins TRBV19 and TRBJ1-1; the D gene is possibly TRBD1 (6 bases). V lost 4 bases to trimming and J lost 5 bases, with 14 bases between them. Germline assignment: CDR1 LNHDA and CDR2 SQIVND (reference sequence). The CDR3 has 14 amino acids. CDR3 nucleotide sequence: TGTGCCAGTAGTAACCAAGGAGGGGGGACTGAAGCTTTCTTT. Its protein is CASSNQGGGTEAFF.

This chain joins TRBV14 and TRBJ2-3; possibly TRBD2 for D (7 bases). This CDR3 has 15 residues. The V gene lost 1 base and the J gene lost 9 bases, with 17 bases spanning the gap. Germline-derived CDR1 and CDR2 are SGHDN and FVKESK. This CDR3 is CASSQVGGGRSTQYF. The CDR3 DNA is TGTGCCAGCAGCCAAGTGGGGGGGGGCCGGTCAACGCAGTATTTT.

The chain has TRBV11-2 and TRBJ2-5; no clear D. The CDR3 is 15 amino acids. Trimming cost V 5 bases and J 0 bases, with 13 bases left between them. From germline, CDR1 is SGHAT and CDR2 FQNNGV. The CDR3, as DNA: TGTGCCAGCAGCCCCACCCCCGAGTACCAAGAGACCCAGTACTTC. Its protein is CASSPTPEYQETQYF.

The chain couples TRBV10-3 to TRBJ1-2; D is perhaps TRBD1 (5 bases). The CDR3 has 13 residues. The V gene's germline CDR1 is ENHRY and CDR2 SYGVKD. V was pared by 4 bases and J by 6 bases, with 12 bases between. For the CDR3, the DNA is TGTGCCATCAGTGTCCCAGGGTCTGATGGCTACACCTTC. Amino acids: CAISVPGSDGYTF.

This sequence joins TRBV5-1 and TRBJ2-5, with 11 bases fitting TRBD2. Germline loops: CDR1 SGHRS, CDR2 YFSETQ. After removal of 4 bases from V and 5 bases from J, the junction contained 7 bases not matched to a gene. CDR3 size: 15 residues. The CDR3 DNA follows: TGCGCCAGCAGCATTAGCGGGGGGGCTGGGGAGACCCAGTACTTC. Protein product: CASSISGGAGETQYF.

V and J are TRBV19 and TRBJ1-1; D unresolved. Germline values: CDR1 LNHDA, CDR2 SQIVND (reference sequence). Trimming removed 2 bases at V and 6 bases at J, with 16 bases between. This CDR3 region has 15 residues. CDR3 region: CASSIKTGGRSEAFF. The CDR3, as DNA: TGTGCCAGTAGTATAAAGACGGGTGGAAGGTCTGAAGCTTTCTTT.

This chain uses TRBV6-9 with TRBJ1-1, with D hard to call. CDR1 and CDR2 (germline): MNHGY, SVAAGI. V gave up 4 bases and J gave up 11 bases, with 8 bases separating them. The CDR3 consists of 10 residues. The CDR3 bases are TGTGCCAGCAGTTCGGTCAGGGCTTTCTTT. Amino acid sequence: CASSSVRAFF.

The chain combines TRBV11-2 with TRBJ2-7; D is ambiguous. Between the trimmed V and J ends, which lost 1 base and 7 bases, there was a span of 11 bases. Per the germline V gene, CDR1 is SGHAT and CDR2 is FQNNGV. The CDR3 sequence is 13 residues long. CDR3 coding DNA: TGTGCCAGCAGCTTAGTAGTCCTACTGGAGCAGTACTTC. Its protein is CASSLVVLLEQYF.

This rearrangement joins TRBV29-1 to TRBJ1-2; 7 nucleotides line up with TRBD1. The CDR3 is 12 amino acids. The V gene's germline CDR1 is SQVTM and CDR2 ANQGSEA. The V and J ends lost 5 bases and 7 bases, in that order; junction bases with no gene match: 7. The CDR3 nucleotides read TGCAGCGTTATGACAGGGCCTTCTGGCTACACCTTC. Translated: CSVMTGPSGYTF.